This TCR beta chain was captured by sequencing in a study of T cells in Graves' hyperthyroidism and ophthalmopathy. Based on clinical symptoms, serum thyroxine and TRAb, thyroid ultrasound and orbital computed tomography, diagnoses were reached. Trimming left V 6 bases short and J 3 bases short, with 15 bases between. CDR3 length: 15 amino acids. Study-wide results and limits: Most thyroid clonotypes with frequency above 0.001 were detected in blood.

Amplification yielded TCR beta CDR3 regions, with RNA transcripts as the source. HTBI primers were the set used in a first-round RT-PCR of the TCR CDR3. Each CDR3 protein is one row after TCRdb ran MiXCR on the multiplex PCR reads. The table includes some 510,000 distinct CDR3 sequences, roughly 46% detected once. Notes on this clonotype: Its antigen is not identified.

Sequenced input: peripheral blood or thyroid tissue (not recorded which). This TCR derives from a woman between 18 and 29 years old with Graves' hyperthyroidism. The J gene is TRBJ1-5, the V gene TRBV12-3 or TRBV12-4; D gene unclear. In nucleotides, the CDR3 is TGTGCCAGCAGCCCAGACAAGGCTTACAATCAGCCCCAGCATTTT. This translates into CASSPDKAYNQPQHF.